This T cell receptor beta chain was recovered during a study of blood T cell repertoires in COVID-19. CDR1 MNHEY and CDR2 SMNVEV come from the germline V gene (reference sequence). Trimming pared 3 bases from V and 6 bases from J, leaving 11 bases between. CDR3 size: 13 residues. This clone showed up just a few times. Participants were aged about 18 to 100 years from some 24 US areas. Using immunoSEQ multiplex PCR, the repertoire was profiled, and TCRdb retains in-frame clones only, with some absent. Altogether a few hundred thousand clones are present, about 88% being singletons, with the ten largest covering roughly 1%.

The V and J genes are TRBV27 and TRBJ1-2; no definite D call. The receptor was derived from a woman under 40 who had recovered from COVID-19. The sequenced material came from PBMCs or T cells enriched from blood (not recorded which). CDR3 in amino acids: CASSLSGNDGYTF. The CDR3 DNA is TGTGCCAGCAGTTTGTCCGGGAACGATGGCTACACCTTC.